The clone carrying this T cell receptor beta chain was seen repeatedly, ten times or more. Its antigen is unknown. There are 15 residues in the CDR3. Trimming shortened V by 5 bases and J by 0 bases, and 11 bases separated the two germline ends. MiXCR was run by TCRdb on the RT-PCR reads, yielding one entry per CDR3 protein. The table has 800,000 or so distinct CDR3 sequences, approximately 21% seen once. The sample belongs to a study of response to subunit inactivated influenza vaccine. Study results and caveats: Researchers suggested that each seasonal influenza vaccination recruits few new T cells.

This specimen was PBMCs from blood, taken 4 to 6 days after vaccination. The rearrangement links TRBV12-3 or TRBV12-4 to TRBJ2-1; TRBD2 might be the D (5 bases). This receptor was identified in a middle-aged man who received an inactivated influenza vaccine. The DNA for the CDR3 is TGTGCCAGCAGTAGGATAGGAGGCTCCTACAATGAGCAGTTCTTC. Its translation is CASSRIGGSYNEQFF.